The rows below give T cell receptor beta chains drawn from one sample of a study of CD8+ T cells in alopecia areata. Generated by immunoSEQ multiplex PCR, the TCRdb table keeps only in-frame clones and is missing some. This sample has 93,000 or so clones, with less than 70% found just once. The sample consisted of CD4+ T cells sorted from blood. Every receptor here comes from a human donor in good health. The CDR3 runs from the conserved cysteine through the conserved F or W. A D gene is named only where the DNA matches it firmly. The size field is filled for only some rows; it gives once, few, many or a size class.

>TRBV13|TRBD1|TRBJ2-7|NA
CASSRPGTGNEQYF
TGTGCCAGCAGCCGTCCCGGGACAGGGAACGAGCAGTACTTC
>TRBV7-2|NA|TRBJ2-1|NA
CASSLEFRGREQFF
TGTGCCAGCAGCTTAGAGTTCCGGGGAAGGGAGCAGTTCTTC
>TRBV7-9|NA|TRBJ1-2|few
CASSGGSYGYTF
TGTGCCAGCAGCGGCGGTTCGTATGGCTACACCTTC
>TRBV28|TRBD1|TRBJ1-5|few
CASSFWTGGPQPQHF
TGTGCCAGCAGTTTCTGGACAGGGGGCCCTCAGCCCCAGCATTTT
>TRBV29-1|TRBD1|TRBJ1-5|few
CSARTGSTNNQPQHF
TGCAGTGCCAGGACAGGGTCCACTAACAATCAGCCCCAGCATTTT
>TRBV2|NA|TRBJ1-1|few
CASTRKNTEAFF
TGTGCCAGCACACGGAAGAACACTGAAGCTTTCTTT
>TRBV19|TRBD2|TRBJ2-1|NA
CASSPNRRGSSYNEQFF
TGTGCCAGTAGTCCCAACCGGCGGGGGAGCTCCTACAATGAGCAGTTCTTC
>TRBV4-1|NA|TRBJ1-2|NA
CASSQDASPPDYGYTF
TGCGCCAGCAGCCAAGACGCGTCACCTCCAGACTATGGCTACACCTTC
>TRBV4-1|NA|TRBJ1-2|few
CASSQVGGHLANYGYTF
TGCGCCAGCAGCCAAGTTGGCGGACACCTCGCCAACTATGGCTACACCTTC
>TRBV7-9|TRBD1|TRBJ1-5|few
CASRRDRDQPQHF
TGTGCCAGCCGCCGGGACAGAGATCAGCCCCAGCATTTT
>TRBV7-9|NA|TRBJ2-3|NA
CASSLDLGGDTQYF
TGTGCCAGCAGCTTAGACTTGGGGGGCGATACGCAGTATTTT
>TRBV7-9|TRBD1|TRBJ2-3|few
CASTDGQGQHTDTQYF
TGTGCCAGCACCGACGGACAGGGTCAACACACAGATACGCAGTATTTT
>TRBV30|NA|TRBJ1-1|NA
CAWSVLDGGNTEAFF
TGTGCCTGGAGTGTACTAGACGGGGGGAACACTGAAGCTTTCTTT
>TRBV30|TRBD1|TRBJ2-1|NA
CAWKAGGNEQFF
TGTGCCTGGAAGGCAGGGGGCAATGAGCAGTTCTTC
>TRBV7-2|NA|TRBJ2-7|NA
CASSLAPSLYEQYF
TGTGCCAGCAGCTTAGCGCCTTCCCTCTACGAGCAGTACTTC
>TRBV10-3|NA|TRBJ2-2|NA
CAISESAQGSTGELFF
TGTGCCATCAGTGAGTCGGCTCAGGGGTCAACCGGGGAGCTGTTTTTT
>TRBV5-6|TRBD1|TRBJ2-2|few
CASSTGTVTGELFF
TGTGCCAGCAGCACAGGGACAGTCACCGGGGAGCTGTTTTTT
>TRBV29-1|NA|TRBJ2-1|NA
CSVTGRGNEQFF
TGCAGCGTGACAGGTCGGGGCAATGAGCAGTTCTTC
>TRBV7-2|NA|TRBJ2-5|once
CASTMGGAQETQYF
TGTGCCAGTACCATGGGCGGGGCCCAAGAGACCCAGTACTTC
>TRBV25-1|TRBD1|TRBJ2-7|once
CASSGQAPGHEQYF
TGTGCCAGCAGCGGACAGGCCCCTGGGCACGAGCAGTACTTC
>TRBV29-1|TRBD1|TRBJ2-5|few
CSVLQGAGETQYF
TGCAGCGTCTTACAGGGGGCCGGAGAGACCCAGTACTTC
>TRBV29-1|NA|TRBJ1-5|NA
CSVEAARVANQPQHF
TGCAGCGTTGAAGCAGCGAGGGTGGCAAATCAGCCCCAGCATTTT
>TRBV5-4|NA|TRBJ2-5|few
CASSSQGAAETQYF
TGTGCCAGCAGCTCACAAGGGGCTGCGGAGACCCAGTACTTC
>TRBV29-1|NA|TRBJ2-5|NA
CSAHSWAGETQYF
TGCAGCGCCCATTCTTGGGCAGGAGAGACCCAGTACTTC
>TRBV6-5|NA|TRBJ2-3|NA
CASSYSKPDTQYF
TGTGCCAGCAGTTACTCGAAGCCAGATACGCAGTATTTT
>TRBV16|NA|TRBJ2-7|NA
CASSRSSYEQYF
TGTGCCAGCAGCCGGAGCTCCTACGAGCAGTACTTC
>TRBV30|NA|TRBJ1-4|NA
CAGRRGDGINEKLFF
TGTGCCGGGCGACGGGGGGACGGAATTAATGAAAAACTGTTTTTT
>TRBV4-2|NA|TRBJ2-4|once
CASSSGTDIQYF
TGTGCCAGCAGCTCAGGAACTGACATTCAGTACTTC
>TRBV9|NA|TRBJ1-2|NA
CASSSRGDYGYTF
TGTGCCAGCAGCTCAAGGGGGGACTATGGCTACACCTTC
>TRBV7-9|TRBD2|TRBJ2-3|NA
CASSSRLAGGPEYF
TGTGCCAGCAGCTCGAGACTAGCGGGGGGGCCTGAGTATTTT
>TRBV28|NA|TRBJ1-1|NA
CASRLYTEAFF
TGTGCCAGCAGACTGTACACTGAAGCTTTCTTT
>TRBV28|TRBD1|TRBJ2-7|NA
CASSPGGRSYEQYF
TGTGCCAGCAGCCCAGGGGGCCGCTCCTACGAGCAGTACTTC